The next 13 T cell receptor beta chains were all read from a single sample in a study of beta chain features in type 1 diabetes. Sequenced material consisted of expressed TCRB transcripts (all of the isolated RNA was reverse transcribed). Here immunoSEQ multiplex PCR was the method, and the copy in TCRdb shows in-frame clones only, minus some. The sample carries around 250,000 clones, 25% to 30% recorded once. The sample was central memory CD4+ T cells from blood. These receptors were obtained from a man aged 25 to 40 in good health.

In regard to this clone: Different DNA sequences within this sample yield the same CDR3. The chain links TRBV15 to TRBJ1-1, with 11 positions matching TRBD1. Germline V gene lookup returns CDR1 LNHNV and CDR2 YYDKDF (reference sequence). This CDR3 has 16 amino acids. Unmatched junction bases numbered 6, after V lost 0 bases and J lost 6 bases. CDR3 protein: CATSRDPGQGAAEAFF. CDR3 DNA sequence: TGTGCCACCAGCAGAGACCCTGGACAGGGGGCCGCTGAAGCTTTCTTT.

To note about this clone: Other nucleotide sequences from this sample produce the same CDR3. V gene TRBV5-1 combines with J gene TRBJ2-5; perhaps D is TRBD1 or TRBD2 (5 bases each). Deletions cut 6 bases from V and 5 bases from J, with 14 bases between. Germline values: CDR1 SGHRS, CDR2 YFSETQ. This CDR3 comprises 13 residues. The CDR3 sequence: CASTPLGRETQYF. The DNA of the CDR3 is TGCGCCAGCACCCCGCTGGGACGGGAGACCCAGTACTTC.

This clone was counted only a few times. This chain uses TRBV14 with TRBJ2-3; D gene ambiguous. This CDR3 contains 15 residues. V lost 4 bases to trimming and J lost 6 bases, with 17 bases between them. Germline loops: CDR1 SGHDN, CDR2 FVKESK. Written as DNA, the CDR3 is TGTGCCAGCAGCCGACCTGGACGAGATAGGGATACGCAGTATTTT. This sequence encodes CASSRPGRDRDTQYF.

This chain's CDR3 is CATLGQGIYGYTF. CDR3 DNA: TGTGCCACCCTAGGACAGGGGATCTATGGCTACACCTTC. The chain carries TRBV28 and TRBJ1-2, with 9 bases that match TRBD1. With V trimmed by 10 bases and J by 4 bases, 7 bases remained unmatched. CDR3 size: 13 residues. Germline V CDR1 and CDR2: MDHEN, SYDVKM.

This clone appeared a few times. V gene TRBV30 combines with J gene TRBJ2-3; D is undetermined. The germline gives CDR1 GTSNPN, CDR2 SVGIG (reference sequence). The CDR3 loop spans 15 amino acids. V was clipped by 2 bases and J by 4 bases, with 16 bases between them. The CDR3 DNA follows: TGTGCCTGGAGTCTAGGACCGCGAGTAGCAGATACGCAGTATTTT. This codes for CAWSLGPRVADTQYF.

The genes are TRBV5-1 and TRBJ2-3, with 9 nucleotides matching TRBD2. The germline gives CDR1 SGHRS, CDR2 YFSETQ. The CDR3 runs to 16 residues. V trimming: 0 bases; J trimming: 2 bases; junction bases outside the gene matches: 4. CDR3 sequence: CASSLVSGSPTDTQYF. The CDR3, as DNA: TGCGCCAGCAGCTTGGTTAGCGGGAGTCCCACAGATACGCAGTATTTT.

V is TRBV15 and J is TRBJ2-2; D is ambiguous. The CDR3 has 15 amino acids. With 1 base removed from V and 1 base from J, the gap between germline ends came to 7 bases. From germline, CDR1 is LNHNV and CDR2 YYDKDF (reference sequence). The CDR3 sequence is CATSRAHGNTGELFF. The CDR3 DNA is TGTGCCACCAGCAGAGCGCACGGGAACACCGGGGAGCTGTTTTTT. The full variable domain, its missing parts supplied by reference TRBV15 and TRBJ2-2, is DAMVIQNPRYQVTQFGKPVTLSCSQTLNHNVMYWYQQKSSQAPKLLFHYYDKDFNNEADTPDNFQSRRPNTSFCFLDIRSPGLGDTAMYLCATSRAHGNTGELFFGEGSRLTVL.

The CDR3 here is CASSLARGTGELFF. The CDR3 DNA follows: TGTGCCAGCAGCTTAGCCAGAGGGACCGGGGAGCTGTTTTTT. The chain joins TRBV5-6 to TRBJ2-2; TRBD2 might be the D (5 bases). Between the trimmed V and J ends, which lost 2 bases and 5 bases, there was a span of 10 bases. Germline values: CDR1 SGHDT, CDR2 YYEEEE. The CDR3 loop spans 14 amino acids.

CDR3 sequence: CASSYSPRAEYGYTF. The CDR3 DNA is TGTGCCAGCAGTTACTCCCCCAGGGCGGAGTATGGCTACACCTTC. This sequence joins TRBV6-5 and TRBJ1-2, with D possibly TRBD1 on 5 matching bases. The CDR3 spans 15 residues. V was trimmed by 0 bases and J by 5 bases, leaving 13 bases between them. Germline-derived CDR1 and CDR2 are MNHEY and SVGAGI.

The table lists this clone with a few counts. V and J are TRBV11-2 and TRBJ2-7; 7 positions match TRBD1. J gave up 2 bases and V 4 bases, and 5 bases lay outside the gene matches. Germline-derived CDR1 and CDR2 are SGHAT and FQNNGV. The CDR3 sequence is 14 residues long. The CDR3 loop reads CASSSGTDPYEQYF. CDR3 coding DNA: TGTGCCAGCAGCTCCGGGACAGACCCCTACGAGCAGTACTTC. The whole variable domain, remainder taken from reference TRBV11-2 and TRBJ2-7, is EAGVAQSPRYKIIEKRQSVAFWCNPISGHATLYWYQQILGQGPKLLIQFQNNGVVDDSQLPKDRFSAERLKGVDSTLKIQPAKLEDSAVYLCASSSGTDPYEQYFGPGTRLTVT.

The V gene is TRBV7-8, the J gene TRBJ2-1, with D uncertain. V gave up 3 bases and J gave up 9 bases, with 21 bases separating them. Per germline, CDR1 SGHVS and CDR2 FQNEAQ. The CDR3 is 16 residues long. CDR3 sequence: CASSFPPRSIPSEQFF. The CDR3 coding sequence is TGTGCCAGCAGCTTCCCCCCGCGGTCCATTCCCAGTGAGCAGTTCTTC.

V usage is TRBV5-1 and J usage is TRBJ2-3, with unresolved D. Germline V CDR1 and CDR2: SGHRS, YFSETQ. Trimming shortened V by 7 bases and J by 2 bases, and 11 bases separated the two germline ends. The CDR3 covers 13 residues. CDR3 protein: CASGLGYTDTQYF. CDR3 nucleotide sequence: TGCGCCAGCGGGCTAGGTTACACAGATACGCAGTATTTT. Variable domain in full (rest from reference TRBV5-1 and TRBJ2-3): KAGVTQTPRYLIKTRGQQVTLSCSPISGHRSVSWYQQTPGQGLQFLFEYFSETQRNKGNFPGRFSGRQFSNSRSEMNVSTLELGDSALYLCASGLGYTDTQYFGPGTRLTVL.

The V gene is TRBV10-3, the J gene TRBJ2-7, with TRBD1 matching 7 bases. This CDR3 is built from 13 residues. The junction had 4 bases not matched to a gene; V was cut back by 4 bases and J by 4 bases. The germline CDR1 and CDR2 sequences are ENHRY and SYGVKD. The CDR3, as DNA: TGTGCCATCAGTGGGACAGGTTATTACGAGCAGTACTTC. Translation: CAISGTGYYEQYF.